Below, 22 T cell receptor beta chains from the same sample are listed, as sequenced in a study of glioma-infiltrating T cells. The iRepertoire nested amplicon-rescue multiplex PCR amplified TCR alpha and beta CDR3s from RNA. MiXCR was run by TCRdb on the multiplex PCR reads, yielding one entry per CDR3 protein. The sample holds approximately 400,000 distinct CDR3 sequences; around 38% are singletons and the top ten take about 12%. The sample was glioma tissue, nonneoplastic brain tissue, or PBMCs (not recorded which). These receptors were taken from a human donor with low-grade glioma or glioblastoma, undergoing nonglioma brain surgery, or in good health (not recorded which).

The J gene is TRBJ2-5, the V gene TRBV28; the D gene is possibly TRBD1 (6 bases). V dropped 4 bases and J dropped 7 bases, with 16 bases sitting between them. The CDR3 is 14 amino acids. Germline V lookup: CDR1 MDHEN, CDR2 SYDVKM. The CDR3 DNA reads TGTGCCAGCAGTTACAGGGTGCTTCTCGGGACCCAGTACTTC. Encoded protein: CASSYRVLLGTQYF. Using reference TRBV28 and TRBJ2-5 for the parts outside the CDR3, the full variable domain is DVKVTQSSRYLVKRTGEKVFLECVQDMDHENMFWYRQDPGLGLRLIYFSYDVKMKEKGDIPEGYSVSREKKERFSLILESASTNQTSMYLCASSYRVLLGTQYFGPGTRLLVL.

This clonotype was seen at least ten times. V gene TRBV6-1 combines with J gene TRBJ1-1; D gene ambiguous. Germline V gene sequence: CDR1 MNHNS, CDR2 SASEGT. This CDR3 is 14 amino acids long. Trimming took 4 bases from V and 1 from J, leaving 10 bases between them. As DNA, the CDR3 is TGTGCCAGCAGTGTGGAGGGAGGGAACACTGAAGCTTTCTTT. The encoded protein is CASSVEGGNTEAFF.

The chain has TRBV29-1 and TRBJ2-7; the D is unclear. Between the trimmed V and J ends, which lost 4 bases and 2 bases, there was a span of 6 bases. This CDR3 spans 11 amino acids. The germline gives CDR1 SQVTM, CDR2 ANQGSEA. CDR3 bases: TGCAGCGTTGTCGGAGCCTACGAGCAGTACTTC. Its protein is CSVVGAYEQYF.

Details on this clonotype: This may arise from a read error, as a much more abundant clone is one base away. The chain carries TRBV27 and TRBJ2-2; D tentatively reads TRBD1 or TRBD2 (6 bases each). This CDR3 spans 16 amino acids. CDR1 is MNHEY and CDR2 is SMNVEV in the germline V gene (reference sequence). V was shortened by 5 bases and J by 1 base, with 14 bases between the two germline ends. CDR3 loop: CASSAKGGWNTGELFF. CDR3 DNA: TGTGCCAGCAGTGCTAAGGGGGGATGGAACACCGGGGAGCTGTTTTTT.

Worth noting for this clonotype: Lacking the conserved final phenylalanine or tryptophan, this CDR3 likely reflects a read error. The genes are TRBV20-1 and TRBJ2-1, with D possibly TRBD2 on 6 matching bases. Germline CDR1 DFQATT, CDR2 SNEGSKA (reference sequence). V gave up 5 bases and J gave up 0 bases, with 17 bases separating them. The CDR3 runs 16 residues. The CDR3 coding sequence is TGCAGTGCTTGGGGCCCTCGGAGGGACTCCTACAATGAGCAGTTCCTC. This translates into CSAWGPRRDSYNEQFL.

The V call is TRBV4-2, the J call TRBJ2-7; D perhaps matches TRBD2 (6 bases). This CDR3 is 15 amino acids long. The V gene's germline CDR1 is LGHNA and CDR2 YNFKEQ. Trimming took 1 base from V and 4 from J, leaving 14 bases between them. The CDR3: CASSQGRGLKYEQYF. In DNA, the CDR3 is TGTGCCAGCAGCCAAGGTCGGGGACTGAAATACGAGCAGTACTTC.

J is TRBJ2-7 and V is TRBV29-1, with 7 bases matching TRBD1. Germline CDR1 and CDR2: SQVTM and ANQGSEA. There are 13 residues in the CDR3. After removal of 5 bases from V and 0 bases from J, the junction contained 4 bases not matched to a gene. CDR3 region: CSVIQGFSYEQYF. CDR3 nucleotide sequence: TGCAGCGTTATACAGGGGTTCTCCTACGAGCAGTACTTC.

The chain recombines TRBV20-1 with TRBJ1-6, with unresolved D. Looked up from germline, CDR1 is DFQATT and CDR2 is SNEGSKA (reference sequence). The CDR3 spans 17 residues. V lost 3 bases to trimming and J lost 1 base, with 16 bases between them. The CDR3 is CSASPFPRDSYNSPLHF. DNA of the CDR3: TGCAGTGCTAGTCCCTTCCCCCGGGATTCCTATAATTCACCCCTCCACTTT.

This clonotype was counted a few times. The rearrangement uses TRBV9 and TRBJ1-6, with D unresolved. Germline V lookup: CDR1 SGDLS, CDR2 YYNGEE. V lost 4 bases to trimming and J lost 8 bases, with 7 bases between them. The CDR3 sequence is 12 residues long. The DNA of the CDR3 is TGTGCCAGCAGCCTTCTGGATTCACCCCTCCACTTT. Translating it yields CASSLLDSPLHF.

The chain joins TRBV18 to TRBJ2-5, with 9 bases fitting TRBD1. With 6 bases clipped from V and 5 bases from J, the junction kept 7 bases outside the gene matches. This CDR3 is built from 14 residues. Germline CDR1 and CDR2: KGHSH and LQKENI. The CDR3 DNA follows: TGTGCCAGCTCCCGGACAGGGGTTGGGGAGACCCAGTACTTC. This encodes CASSRTGVGETQYF.

Note on this clonotype: A much larger clone lies a single base off, so this may be a read error. V and J are TRBV6-2 or TRBV6-3 and TRBJ2-1; D is unclear. Germline CDR1 reads MNHEY; CDR2 reads SVGEGT. The CDR3 has 12 residues. Trimming pared 5 bases from V and 5 bases from J, leaving 7 bases between. The CDR3 is CASSVLHNEQFF. CDR3 sequence (DNA): TGTGCCAGCAGTGTTTTACACAATGAGCAGTTCTTC.

With respect to this clonotype: Relative to the germline gene, one junction end is altered; a read error may explain this. V and J are TRBV7-2 and TRBJ2-1; no clear D gene. CDR1 is SGHTA and CDR2 is FQGNSA in the germline V gene. The CDR3 contains 15 residues. CDR3 sequence reads: CASSLSLGSYNEQLF. The DNA of the CDR3 is TGTGCCAGCAGCTTAAGCCTGGGATCCTACAATGAGCAGCTCTTC. The full variable domain, in which reference TRBV7-2 and TRBJ2-1 provide the parts outside the CDR3, is GAGVSQSPSNKVTEKGKDVELRCDPISGHTALYWYRQSLGQGLEFLIYFQGNSAPDKSGLPSDRFSAERTGGSVSTLTIQRTQQEDSAVYLCASSLSLGSYNEQLFGPGTRLTVL.

V and J are TRBV10-3 and TRBJ1-2; possible D gene TRBD1, 5 bases. This CDR3 comprises 12 residues. From germline, CDR1 is ENHRY and CDR2 SYGVKD. Trimming left V 10 bases short and J 3 bases short, with 12 bases between. CDR3: CANGAGDYGYTF. CDR3 sequence (DNA): TGTGCCAACGGGGCAGGAGACTATGGCTACACCTTC.

A word on this clonotype: A much larger clone differs from this one at a single base, so this may be a read error. The chain uses TRBV4-3 and TRBJ2-7, with D hard to call. CDR1 LGHNA and CDR2 YSLEER come from the germline V gene. The germline V and J ends were trimmed by 1 base and 5 bases, with 12 bases remaining between them. The CDR3 sequence is 14 residues long. In DNA, the CDR3 is TGCGCCAGCAGCCAAGTGGGCAGAAAACACGAGCAGTACTTC. Amino acid sequence: CASSQVGRKHEQYF.

The sample holds many counts of this clonotype. This chain joins TRBV20-1 and TRBJ2-3, with a tentative D call TRBD2 (6 bases). Trimming pared 6 bases from V and 2 bases from J, leaving 12 bases between. Germline lookup yields CDR1 DFQATT and CDR2 SNEGSKA (reference sequence). This CDR3 is built from 13 residues. The CDR3 is CSARTTYTDTQYF. The CDR3 DNA follows: TGCAGTGCCAGGACTACCTACACAGATACGCAGTATTTT.

This clonotype was found a few times. This rearrangement joins TRBV6-2 or TRBV6-3 to TRBJ1-1; no firm D call. This CDR3 is 14 amino acids long. Germline CDR1 is MNHEY and CDR2 is SVGEGT. Trimming removed 3 bases from V and 6 bases from J, with 14 bases in between. DNA for the CDR3: TGTGCCAGCAGTTATTCCGGGCTCATAGCTGAAGCTTTCTTT. It translates to CASSYSGLIAEAFF.

The chain carries TRBV20-1 and TRBJ2-1; 12 bases are shared with TRBD2. J was trimmed by 2 bases and V by 0 bases; bases with no gene match: 2. This CDR3 region has 16 residues. Germline V gene sequence: CDR1 DFQATT, CDR2 SNEGSKA (reference sequence). For the CDR3, the DNA is TGCAGTGCTAGAGATCCTAGCGGGAGGGCCTACAATGAGCAGTTCTTC. Residues: CSARDPSGRAYNEQFF.

The chain recombines TRBV15 with TRBJ1-3; D remains unclear. Trimming removed 9 bases from V and 6 bases from J, with 15 bases in between. The CDR3 runs 13 residues. The V gene's germline CDR1 is LNHNV and CDR2 YYDKDF (reference sequence). CDR3 loop: CATGSILENTIYF. CDR3 in DNA: TGTGCCACTGGCAGCATACTGGAAAACACCATATATTTT.

This clonotype was detected a few times. The chain employs TRBV4-1 and TRBJ2-3; TRBD1 matches at 10 bases. There are 15 residues in the CDR3. J was trimmed by 3 bases and V by 1 base; bases with no gene match: 1. The germline CDR1 and CDR2 sequences are MGHRA and YSYEKL. The CDR3 here is CASSQGQGATDTQYF. CDR3 DNA: TGCGCCAGCAGCCAAGGACAGGGGGCTACAGATACGCAGTATTTT.

The chain joins TRBV18 to TRBJ1-2; D perhaps matches TRBD1 (5 bases). The germline CDR1 and CDR2 sequences are KGHSH and LQKENI. Trimming removed 3 bases from V and 3 bases from J, with 14 bases in between. The CDR3 extends over 15 amino acids. The CDR3 region is CASSPGLSRDYGYTF. CDR3 nucleotides: TGTGCCAGCTCACCGGGACTTTCTCGAGACTATGGCTACACCTTC. Filled out from reference TRBV18 and TRBJ1-2, the complete variable domain reads NAGVMQNPRHLVRRRGQEARLRCSPMKGHSHVYWYRQLPEEGLKFMVYLQKENIIDESGMPKERFSAEFPKEGPSILRIQQVVRGDSAAYFCASSPGLSRDYGYTFGSGTRLTVV.

This clonotype was observed a few times. The chain uses TRBV28 and TRBJ2-3; D unresolved. The CDR3 covers 13 residues. V was trimmed by 4 bases and J by 6 bases, leaving 11 bases between them. Germline values: CDR1 MDHEN, CDR2 SYDVKM. DNA of the CDR3: TGTGCCAGCAGTTCCCCCCGCCGCGATACGCAGTATTTT. The encoded protein is CASSSPRRDTQYF.

The chain carries TRBV12-3 or TRBV12-4 and TRBJ2-1; 13 bases are a match to TRBD2. There are 15 residues in the CDR3. V shed 6 bases and J 5 bases; nucleotides not matched to a gene: 4. The CDR3 DNA sequence: TGTGCCAGCAGCGACGGACTAGCGGGGGACAATGAGCAGTTCTTC. Translating it yields CASSDGLAGDNEQFF.